The 17 T cell receptor beta chains reported below all come from one sample, sequenced in a study of CD8 T cells in ankylosing spondylitis. MiXCR, run by TCRdb on the 5' RACE reads, gives a single entry per CDR3 protein. The sample shows around 130,000 distinct CDR3 sequences, about a tenth of them seen only once. The sample taken for sequencing was blood, either unsorted or a sorted T cell fraction (not recorded which). The receptors originated from a male donor with ankylosing spondylitis or in good health (not recorded which).

The chain employs TRBV5-1 and TRBJ2-6; 8 nucleotides line up with TRBD1. The CDR3 is 14 residues long. V lost 3 bases and J lost 11; bases outside the gene matches: 7. CDR1 and CDR2 from the germline V gene are SGHRS and YFSETQ. The CDR3 region has the DNA TGCGCCAGCAGCTCCCCATCAGGGGGCGACGTCCTGACTTTC. It translates to CASSSPSGGDVLTF.

This clonotype was seen repeatedly, ten times or more. This rearrangement joins TRBV6-1 to TRBJ2-1; 8 nucleotides line up with TRBD2. Trimming cost V 5 bases and J 1 base; bases outside gene matches: 4. This CDR3 spans 15 amino acids. Per germline, CDR1 MNHNS and CDR2 SASEGT. In DNA form, the CDR3 reads TGTGCCAGCAGTCTCAGCGGGAGTTCCTACAATGAGCAGTTCTTC. Protein sequence: CASSLSGSSYNEQFF.

In its sample, this clonotype was seen many times. The CDR3 loop reads CSAGFTGGGYNEQFF. The CDR3 DNA is TGCAGTGCTGGATTCACTGGCGGGGGTTACAATGAGCAGTTCTTC. The chain joins TRBV20-1 to TRBJ2-1; 7 bases line up with TRBD2. CDR3 length: 15 residues. Unmatched junction bases numbered 11, after V lost 5 bases and J lost 4 bases. Germline CDR1 reads DFQATT; CDR2 reads SNEGSKA (reference sequence).

A note on this clonotype: A read error may produce the germline difference seen at one junction end. J is TRBJ2-4 and V is TRBV5-6; 7 bases agree with TRBD2. The CDR3 length is 17 residues. The germline CDR1 and CDR2 sequences are SGHDT and YYEEEE. CDR3 amino acids: CAGSLVRQGGAKNIQYF. The CDR3 nucleotides read TGTGCCGGCAGCTTGGTGAGGCAGGGAGGGGCCAAAAACATTCAGTACTTC.

This clonotype has at least ten counts. This sequence joins TRBV5-4 and TRBJ2-2, with TRBD2 matching over 9 bases. The V gene end was trimmed by 7 bases and the J gene end by 2 bases; junction bases not matched to a gene: 6. Germline V CDR1 and CDR2: SGHNT, YYREEE (reference sequence). There are 15 residues in the CDR3. CDR3 sequence reads: CASGRTSENTGELFF. In nucleotides, the CDR3 is TGTGCCAGCGGGAGGACTAGCGAAAACACCGGGGAGCTGTTTTTT.

This clonotype appeared many times. V and J are TRBV7-2 and TRBJ2-5; D gene uncertain. V was shortened by 3 bases and J by 4 bases, with 12 bases between the two germline ends. Germline V gene sequence: CDR1 SGHTA, CDR2 FQGNSA. CDR3 length: 14 residues. The CDR3 spells CASSLNGLGETQYF. DNA of the CDR3: TGTGCCAGCAGCTTGAATGGTCTAGGAGAGACCCAGTACTTC.

This clonotype turned up a few times. This chain joins TRBV5-1 and TRBJ2-5; 8 bases fit TRBD1. From germline, CDR1 is SGHRS and CDR2 YFSETQ. The CDR3 covers 14 residues. The V segment lost 4 bases and the J segment 4 bases; nucleotides outside the gene matches: 6. CDR3: CASSPRTGLETQYF. CDR3 DNA sequence: TGCGCCAGCAGCCCCCGGACAGGGCTAGAGACCCAGTACTTC.

This clonotype was recorded many times. This rearrangement joins TRBV6-1 to TRBJ2-5; D is ambiguous. The CDR3 length is 14 residues. The V gene lost 6 bases and the J gene lost 5 bases, with 16 bases spanning the gap. In germline, CDR1 is MNHNS, CDR2 SASEGT. The CDR3 sequence is CASSPTAGVETQYF. CDR3 sequence (DNA): TGTGCCAGCAGCCCCACAGCCGGAGTGGAGACCCAGTACTTC.

The rearrangement joins TRBV10-3 to TRBJ2-7, with 8 bases identical to TRBD1. The ends lost 6 bases at V and 3 bases at J; junction bases unmatched: 4. The germline gives CDR1 ENHRY, CDR2 SYGVKD. The CDR3 is made up of 13 amino acids. CDR3 residues: CAIRRDRSYEQYF. CDR3 sequence (DNA): TGTGCCATCAGACGGGACAGGAGCTACGAGCAGTACTTC.

The chain couples TRBV6-2 or TRBV6-3 to TRBJ2-1, with 12 bases fitting TRBD1. CDR3 length: 17 residues. Germline V gives CDR1 MNHEY, CDR2 SVGEGT. The J segment lost 7 bases and the V segment lost 0 bases, leaving 7 bases of the junction unmatched. The CDR3 region is CASSYSFGTGGLNEQFF. The CDR3 DNA is TGTGCCAGCAGTTACTCGTTTGGGACAGGGGGCTTGAATGAGCAGTTCTTC.

This clonotype showed up many times. The gene calls are TRBV5-1 and TRBJ2-2; 7 bases line up with TRBD1. Looked up from germline, CDR1 is SGHRS and CDR2 is YFSETQ. Trimming cost V 0 bases and J 3 bases; bases outside gene matches: 2. This CDR3 is built from 15 residues. In nucleotides, the CDR3 is TGCGCCAGCAGCTTGGTAGGGGGCGACACCGGGGAGCTGTTTTTT. It is translated as CASSLVGGDTGELFF.

This clonotype was seen many times. The chain has TRBV20-1 and TRBJ2-5; TRBD1 aligns across 8 bases. Trimming cost V 5 bases and J 4 bases; bases outside gene matches: 6. CDR3 size: 13 residues. Germline CDR1 reads DFQATT; CDR2 reads SNEGSKA (reference sequence). The CDR3, as DNA: TGCAGTGCTGGACAGGGTCGAACAGAGACCCAGTACTTC. Encoded protein: CSAGQGRTETQYF.

This clonotype was counted many times. V usage is TRBV5-1 and J usage is TRBJ1-1, with D possibly matching TRBD1 (5 bases). Per germline, CDR1 SGHRS and CDR2 YFSETQ. Between the trimmed V and J ends, which lost 5 bases and 0 bases, there was a span of 11 bases. The CDR3 consists of 14 residues. CDR3 nucleotide sequence: TGCGCCAGCAGTCCATTGGGGGTGAACACTGAAGCTTTCTTT. Protein sequence: CASSPLGVNTEAFF.

This clonotype was recorded many times. The chain joins TRBV6-2 or TRBV6-3 to TRBJ2-3, with D perhaps matching TRBD2 (6 bases). The CDR3 is 15 residues long. The V gene's germline CDR1 is MNHEY and CDR2 SVGEGT. V was shortened by 0 bases and J by 1 base, with 8 bases between the two germline ends. CDR3 sequence (DNA): TGTGCCAGCAGTTACTCGTCGGGGGGCACAGATACGCAGTATTTT. Protein sequence: CASSYSSGGTDTQYF.

CDR3 sequence (DNA): TGTGCCAGCAGCTCCCCCGAGACCCAGTACTTC. This translates into CASSSPETQYF. This sequence joins TRBV12-3 or TRBV12-4 and TRBJ2-5; D is unclear. The CDR3 runs to 11 residues. V was shortened by 6 bases and J by 5 bases, with 7 bases between the two germline ends.

The sample holds many counts of this clonotype. This chain connects TRBV7-2 to TRBJ2-7; possibly TRBD2 for D (6 bases). Germline values: CDR1 SGHTA, CDR2 FQGNSA. The CDR3 is 14 amino acids. The V end lost 1 base, the J end lost 3 bases, and 10 bases lay between the germline ends. For the CDR3, the DNA is TGTGCCAGCAGCTTAGAGTCCGGGGGCTACGAGCAGTACTTC. This gives the protein CASSLESGGYEQYF. The whole variable domain, remainder taken from reference TRBV7-2 and TRBJ2-7, is GAGVSQSPSNKVTEKGKDVELRCDPISGHTALYWYRQSLGQGLEFLIYFQGNSAPDKSGLPSDRFSAERTGGSVSTLTIQRTQQEDSAVYLCASSLESGGYEQYFGPGTRLTVT.

The chain combines TRBV7-2 with TRBJ2-3; 10 bases line up with TRBD2. This CDR3 is 15 amino acids long. V lost 5 bases and J lost 4; bases outside the gene matches: 6. CDR1 and CDR2 from the germline V gene are SGHTA and FQGNSA. In DNA form, the CDR3 reads TGTGCCAGCAGCAAAACTAGCGGGACTGCAGATACGCAGTATTTT. Its protein product is CASSKTSGTADTQYF. Full variable domain (missing parts from reference TRBV7-2 and TRBJ2-3): GAGVSQSPSNKVTEKGKDVELRCDPISGHTALYWYRQSLGQGLEFLIYFQGNSAPDKSGLPSDRFSAERTGGSVSTLTIQRTQQEDSAVYLCASSKTSGTADTQYFGPGTRLTVL.